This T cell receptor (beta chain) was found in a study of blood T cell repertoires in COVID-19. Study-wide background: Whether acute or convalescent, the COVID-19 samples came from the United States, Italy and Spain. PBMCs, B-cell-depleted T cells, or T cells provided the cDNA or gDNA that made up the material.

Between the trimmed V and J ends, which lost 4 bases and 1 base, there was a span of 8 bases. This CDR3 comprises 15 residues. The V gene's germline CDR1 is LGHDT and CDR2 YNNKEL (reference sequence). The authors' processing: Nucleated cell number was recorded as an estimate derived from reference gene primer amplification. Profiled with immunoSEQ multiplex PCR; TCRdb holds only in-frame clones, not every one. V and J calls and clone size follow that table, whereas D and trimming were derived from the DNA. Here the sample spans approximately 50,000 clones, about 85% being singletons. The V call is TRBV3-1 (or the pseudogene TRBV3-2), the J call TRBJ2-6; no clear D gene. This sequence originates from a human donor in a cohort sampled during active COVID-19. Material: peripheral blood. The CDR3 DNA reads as TGTGCCAGCAGCCCGGCGGCTTCTGGGGCCAACGTCCTGACTTTC. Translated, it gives CASSPAASGANVLTF.